This paragraph covers one T cell receptor (beta chain) sequence. Germline assignment: CDR1 LGHDT and CDR2 YNNKEL (reference sequence). V lost 0 bases, J lost 0 bases, and 12 bases lay in between. The CDR3 totals 16 residues. This record comes from a study of control samples from healthy donors and cancer patients. TCRdb keeps only in-frame clones here, not all; method: immunoSEQ multiplex PCR. The sample records approximately 180,000 clones, about 91% being singletons. Sequenced input: blood. The sequence came from a woman aged 40-49 years in good health. The V call is TRBV3-1 (or the pseudogene TRBV3-2), the J call TRBJ2-7, with a weak D call TRBD2 (5 bases). The CDR3 coding sequence is TGTGCCAGCAGCCAAGATCAGAAGCGGACCTCCTACGAGCAGTACTTC. Translating gives CASSQDQKRTSYEQYF.